A selection of T cell receptor beta chains follows, all from one sample in a study of early T cells in non-severe SARS-CoV-2 infection. TCRdb processed the 5' RACE reads anew with MiXCR; each CDR3 protein has one entry. Of 60,000 to 75,000 distinct CDR3 sequences listed, roughly an eighth are singletons. Sequenced sample: whole blood. The source is an adult who was a healthcare worker with PCR-confirmed SARS-CoV-2 infection or an uninfected control (not recorded which). Both conserved end residues are part of each CDR3. A D gene is named only where the DNA matches it firmly. Clone size is shown for a subset of rows, as once, few, many or a class of expanded clone.

V gene: TRBV6-1; D gene: TRBD2; clone size: .; J gene: TRBJ2-5; CDR3 DNA: TGTGCCAGCAGTCGCTACCTCGCCGGGACTAGCGGGGGGCACCAAGAGACCCAGTACTTC; CDR3 protein: CASSRYLAGTSGGHQETQYF
V gene: TRBV7-9; D gene: .; clone size: .; J gene: TRBJ1-1; CDR3 DNA: TGTGCCAGCAGCTTAGCCGGGAGAGCTTTCTTT; CDR3 protein: CASSLAGRAFF
V gene: TRBV9; D gene: TRBD2; clone size: few; J gene: TRBJ2-3; CDR3 DNA: TGTGCCAGCAGCGTTAAGCGGGGGAAGGCAGATACGCAGTATTTT; CDR3 protein: CASSVKRGKADTQYF
V gene: TRBV7-8; D gene: .; clone size: many; J gene: TRBJ2-3; CDR3 DNA: TGTGCCAGCAGCTCTCGACAGGCGAGCACAGATACGCAGTATTTT; CDR3 protein: CASSSRQASTDTQYF
V gene: TRBV27; D gene: TRBD1; clone size: .; J gene: TRBJ1-5; CDR3 DNA: TGTGCCAGCAGTCCTCAGGGGGCCGACAATCAGCCCCAGCATTTT; CDR3 protein: CASSPQGADNQPQHF
V gene: TRBV4-1; D gene: .; clone size: many; J gene: TRBJ2-1; CDR3 DNA: TGCGCCAGCAGCCAAGCCGGTGCCTCCTACAATGAGCAGTTCTTC; CDR3 protein: CASSQAGASYNEQFF
V gene: TRBV5-6; D gene: .; clone size: few; J gene: TRBJ2-7; CDR3 DNA: TGTGCCAGCAGCTTCCTCGACCAGGGCGAGCAGTACTTC; CDR3 protein: CASSFLDQGEQYF
V gene: TRBV6-5; D gene: .; clone size: many; J gene: TRBJ2-7; CDR3 DNA: TGTGCCAGCAGTTGGACAGAGACTACCTACGAGCAGTACTTC; CDR3 protein: CASSWTETTYEQYF
V gene: TRBV5-1; D gene: .; clone size: few; J gene: TRBJ2-6; CDR3 DNA: TGCGCCAGCAGCTTGGCTCCGGGGCCCTCTGGGGCCAACGTCCTGACTTTC; CDR3 protein: CASSLAPGPSGANVLTF
V gene: TRBV30; D gene: TRBD1; clone size: .; J gene: TRBJ1-1; CDR3 DNA: TGTGCCTGGAGCTTTACAGGGGCCACTGAAGCTTTCTTT; CDR3 protein: CAWSFTGATEAFF